The 18 T cell receptor beta chains below come from one sample, sequenced in a study of blood T cell repertoires in COVID-19. Generated by immunoSEQ multiplex PCR, the TCRdb table keeps only in-frame clones and is missing some. This sample carries hundreds of thousands of clones, less than 90% of them seen once, and the ten largest clones take about 4%. Sequencing used PBMCs or T cells enriched from blood (not recorded which). Receptor source: a woman aged 25 to 45 who had been exposed to COVID-19.

The chain has TRBV5-1 and TRBJ1-6, with unresolved D. CDR3 length: 15 residues. Germline V lookup: CDR1 SGHRS, CDR2 YFSETQ. V lost 0 bases to trimming and J lost 7 bases, with 11 bases between them. The CDR3: CASSLGLPGNSPLHF. The CDR3 DNA follows: TGCGCCAGCAGCTTGGGGTTACCGGGAAATTCACCCCTCCACTTT.

This chain links TRBV11-3 with TRBJ1-2, with D possibly TRBD1 on 6 matching bases. Trimming pared 5 bases from V and 5 bases from J, leaving 15 bases between. Germline lookup yields CDR1 SGHNT and CDR2 YENEEA. The CDR3 has 14 residues. CDR3 coding DNA: TGTGCCAGCAGCGCAGGGGAGGGTGGGTATGGCTACACCTTC. Translation: CASSAGEGGYGYTF.

CDR3 sequence reads: CASSVTGIDYGYTF. For the CDR3, the DNA is TGTGCCAGTAGTGTGACAGGGATCGACTATGGCTACACCTTC. This rearrangement joins TRBV19 to TRBJ1-2; 7 nucleotides line up with TRBD1. V was pared by 5 bases and J by 3 bases, with 6 bases of the junction left unmatched. The length of the CDR3 is 14 residues. The V gene's germline CDR1 is LNHDA and CDR2 SQIVND (reference sequence). Drawing the rest from reference TRBV19 and TRBJ1-2, the complete variable domain is DGGITQSPKYLFRKEGQNVTLSCEQNLNHDAMYWYRQDPGQGLRLIYYSQIVNDFQKGDIAEGYSVSREKKESFPLTVTSAQKNPTAFYLCASSVTGIDYGYTFGSGTRLTVV.

This clone was recorded once. V is TRBV19 and J is TRBJ1-3; the D gene is possibly TRBD1 (6 bases). V gave up 2 bases and J gave up 2 bases, with 13 bases separating them. The CDR3 contains 16 residues. CDR1 LNHDA and CDR2 SQIVND come from the germline V gene (reference sequence). The CDR3 sequence is CASSIRRTGTGNTIYF. CDR3 sequence (DNA): TGTGCCAGTAGTATACGTCGTACAGGGACTGGAAACACCATATATTTT. Together with reference TRBV19 and TRBJ1-3, the CDR3 gives the full variable domain: DGGITQSPKYLFRKEGQNVTLSCEQNLNHDAMYWYRQDPGQGLRLIYYSQIVNDFQKGDIAEGYSVSREKKESFPLTVTSAQKNPTAFYLCASSIRRTGTGNTIYFGEGSWLTVV.

This chain joins TRBV29-1 and TRBJ1-2, with TRBD1 identical over 8 bases. This CDR3 region has 13 residues. The J segment lost 3 bases and the V segment lost 6 bases, leaving 6 bases of the junction unmatched. Germline loops: CDR1 SQVTM, CDR2 ANQGSEA. CDR3 in amino acids: CSVPGGRDYGYTF. The CDR3 DNA reads TGCAGCGTCCCAGGGGGCCGGGACTATGGCTACACCTTC.

The chain recombines TRBV9 with TRBJ1-1, with D uncertain. The germline V and J ends were trimmed by 4 bases and 0 bases, with 10 bases remaining between them. Germline CDR1 is SGDLS and CDR2 is YYNGEE. The CDR3 consists of 14 residues. DNA for the CDR3: TGTGCCAGCAGCCCGACGACATTGAACACTGAAGCTTTCTTT. This encodes CASSPTTLNTEAFF.

The rearrangement joins TRBV3-1 (or the pseudogene TRBV3-2) to TRBJ2-5; 10 bases fit TRBD2. The CDR3 has 15 amino acids. Germline V gene lookup returns CDR1 LGHDT and CDR2 YNNKEL (reference sequence). V shed 6 bases and J 4 bases; nucleotides not matched to a gene: 8. CDR3: CASSRTSGVRETQYF. The CDR3 DNA is TGTGCCAGCAGTCGCACTAGCGGGGTGAGAGAGACCCAGTACTTC.

This clone has more than one count but fewer than ten. Other DNA sequences in the same sample also yield this CDR3. The chain links TRBV3-1 (or the pseudogene TRBV3-2) to TRBJ1-3, with 11 bases lining up with TRBD1. The CDR3 runs to 18 residues. V was pared by 4 bases and J by 3 bases, with 11 bases of the junction left unmatched. Germline-derived CDR1 and CDR2 are LGHDT and YNNKEL (reference sequence). The chain's CDR3 is CASSPAYGQGARGNTIYF. DNA of the CDR3: TGTGCCAGCAGCCCCGCTTACGGACAGGGGGCGCGTGGAAACACCATATATTTT.

This clone came up once. V and J are TRBV10-3 and TRBJ1-5, with 9 bases that match TRBD1. CDR1 and CDR2 from the germline V gene are ENHRY and SYGVKD. This CDR3 comprises 14 residues. Trimming cost V 2 bases and J 7 bases; bases outside gene matches: 3. The CDR3 DNA is TGTGCCATCAGTGAGGGACAGGGGAAGCAGCCCCAGCATTTT. Protein sequence: CAISEGQGKQPQHF.

The CDR3 loop reads CASSEASGRGSSPLHF. The CDR3 region has the DNA TGTGCCAGCAGTGAAGCGTCAGGGAGGGGAAGTTCACCCCTCCACTTT. The chain combines TRBV2 with TRBJ1-6; tentatively, D is TRBD1 (5 bases). The V and J ends lost 0 bases and 9 bases respectively, with 15 bases between them. Germline lookup yields CDR1 SNHLY and CDR2 FYNNEI. This CDR3 region has 16 residues.

The chain links TRBV24-1 to TRBJ2-3; weak D call: TRBD2 (7 bases). The V gene's germline CDR1 is KGHDR and CDR2 SFDVKD. The CDR3 has 16 residues. Trimming took 5 bases from V and 1 from J, leaving 15 bases between them. CDR3 DNA: TGTGCCACCAGTGGCCTGGGGAGGGGGGGCACAGATACGCAGTATTTT. This translates into CATSGLGRGGTDTQYF.

This clone was found once. The rearrangement uses TRBV9 and TRBJ2-7; a weak D match, TRBD2 (6 bases). Trimming took off 4 bases at V and 2 bases at J, with 16 bases between the two ends. The CDR3 consists of 15 residues. CDR1 is SGDLS, CDR2 YYNGEE, per germline. CDR3 protein: CASSPRDSAAYEQYF. CDR3 sequence (DNA): TGTGCCAGCAGCCCCCGGGACTCGGCCGCCTACGAGCAGTACTTC.

V usage is TRBV30 and J usage is TRBJ1-1; weak D call: TRBD1 (5 bases). The length of the CDR3 is 14 residues. Germline lookup yields CDR1 GTSNPN and CDR2 SVGIG (reference sequence). V dropped 2 bases and J dropped 1 base, with 11 bases sitting between them. The CDR3 nucleotides are TGTGCCTGGAGTCCCGTCGACAGGAACACTGAAGCTTTCTTT. Translated, it gives CAWSPVDRNTEAFF.

This clone came up once. V is TRBV7-2 and J is TRBJ2-1, with 12 bases matching TRBD2. V lost 1 base to trimming and J lost 4 bases; unmatched junction nucleotides: 2. Germline assignment: CDR1 SGHTA and CDR2 FQGNSA. This CDR3 region has 16 residues. CDR3 sequence: CASSLVGTSGYNEQFF. CDR3 in DNA: TGTGCCAGCAGCTTAGTGGGGACTAGCGGGTACAATGAGCAGTTCTTC.

The rearrangement joins TRBV11-3 to TRBJ1-1; 8 nucleotides match TRBD1. The CDR3 has 17 amino acids. J was trimmed by 5 bases and V by 4 bases; bases with no gene match: 15. Germline CDR1 reads SGHNT; CDR2 reads YENEEA. This CDR3 reads CASSSIRGRRGKTEAFF. DNA of the CDR3: TGTGCCAGCAGCTCAATCAGGGGGCGCCGGGGAAAAACTGAAGCTTTCTTT.

The genes are TRBV6-5 and TRBJ2-4; a weak D match, TRBD1 (6 bases). Germline CDR1 MNHEY, CDR2 SVGAGI. Between the trimmed V and J ends, which lost 6 bases and 0 bases, there was a span of 12 bases. This CDR3 has 15 residues. CDR3 sequence reads: CASSETGLAKNIQYF. The CDR3 DNA sequence: TGTGCCAGCAGCGAGACAGGCCTAGCCAAAAACATTCAGTACTTC.

The chain uses TRBV19 and TRBJ1-1, with D tentatively TRBD1 (6 bases). The germline CDR1 and CDR2 sequences are LNHDA and SQIVND (reference sequence). This CDR3 comprises 19 residues. Trimming took 3 bases from V and 1 from J, leaving 24 bases between them. The CDR3 DNA is TGTGCCAGTAGTATCTTGACAGGCCGACCGAGGATGGGGAACACTGAAGCTTTCTTT. Protein product: CASSILTGRPRMGNTEAFF.

In this sample, this clone turned up once. V and J are TRBV11-2 and TRBJ1-5; TRBD1 is a possible D gene (5 bases). The germline gives CDR1 SGHAT, CDR2 FQNNGV. The V end lost 4 bases, the J end lost 4 bases, and 14 bases lay between the germline ends. CDR3 length: 15 amino acids. This chain's CDR3 is CASSSHLGPNQPQHF. The DNA for the CDR3 is TGTGCCAGCAGCTCACACCTGGGGCCAAATCAGCCCCAGCATTTT.